Below are 5 T cell receptor beta chains sequenced from a single sample in a study of immune cell composition in non-small cell lung cancer. Method: immunoSEQ multiplex PCR; TCRdb's copy keeps in-frame clones and lacks some. Among about 14,000 clones listed, 81% were seen once. Sequencing was performed on lung tumor tissue. The receptors shown here come from a human donor with non-small cell lung cancer.

The chain's CDR3 is CASSQTTEAFF. CDR3 nucleotides: TGTGCCAGCAGCCAAACTACTGAAGCTTTCTTT. This rearrangement joins TRBV4-2 to TRBJ1-1; D call uncertain. Germline values: CDR1 LGHNA, CDR2 YNFKEQ. The CDR3 is 11 residues long. V shed 2 bases and J shed 5 bases, with 3 bases lying between them.

The chain combines TRBV4-3 with TRBJ2-1; D gene uncertain. Per germline, CDR1 LGHNA and CDR2 YSLEER. Deletions cut 0 bases from V and 7 bases from J, with 7 bases between. The CDR3 runs 13 residues. The CDR3 is CASSQDLGNEQFF. The DNA of the CDR3 is TGCGCCAGCAGCCAAGATCTGGGTAATGAGCAGTTCTTC.

The chain links TRBV6-6 to TRBJ2-1; either TRBD1 or TRBD2 may fit D (5 bases each). With 2 bases removed from V and 9 bases from J, the gap between germline ends came to 8 bases. Germline lookup yields CDR1 MNHNY and CDR2 SVGAGI (reference sequence). This CDR3 region has 12 residues. The CDR3 nucleotides read TGTGCCAGCAGTTACGAGGGGAGTGAGCAGTTCTTC. Translating it yields CASSYEGSEQFF.

The V and J genes are TRBV28 and TRBJ2-7; 7 bases are a match to TRBD1. CDR1 is MDHEN, CDR2 SYDVKM, per germline. The J segment lost 2 bases and the V segment lost 8 bases, leaving 6 bases of the junction unmatched. CDR3 length: 13 residues. The CDR3 here is CASGRDSTYEQYF. For the CDR3, the DNA is TGTGCCAGCGGAAGGGACAGCACCTACGAGCAGTACTTC.

The rearrangement uses TRBV2 and TRBJ2-5; a possible D gene is TRBD2 (6 bases). V was cut by 0 bases and J by 5 bases, with 10 bases left in between. Germline values: CDR1 SNHLY, CDR2 FYNNEI. The length of the CDR3 is 14 residues. The CDR3 coding sequence is TGTGCCAGCAGTGAAGCCCCGGGAGTTGAGACCCAGTACTTC. Amino acids: CASSEAPGVETQYF.